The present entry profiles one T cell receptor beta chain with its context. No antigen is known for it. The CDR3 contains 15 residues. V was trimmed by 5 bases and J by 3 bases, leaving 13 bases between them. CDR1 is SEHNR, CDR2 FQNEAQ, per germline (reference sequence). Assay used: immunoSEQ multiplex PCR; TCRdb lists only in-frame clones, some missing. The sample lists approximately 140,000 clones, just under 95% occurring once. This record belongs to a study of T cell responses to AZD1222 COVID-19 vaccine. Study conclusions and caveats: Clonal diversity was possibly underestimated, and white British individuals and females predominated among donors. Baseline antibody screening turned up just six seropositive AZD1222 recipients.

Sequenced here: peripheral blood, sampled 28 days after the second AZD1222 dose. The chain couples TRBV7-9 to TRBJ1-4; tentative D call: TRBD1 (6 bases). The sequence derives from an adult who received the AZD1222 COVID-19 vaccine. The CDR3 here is CASSRTALSNEKLFF. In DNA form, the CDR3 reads TGTGCCAGCAGCCGGACAGCGCTCTCTAATGAAAAACTGTTTTTT.